The 18 T cell receptor beta chains in this list originate from one sample, sequenced in a study of early T cells in non-severe SARS-CoV-2 infection. TCRdb re-called the 5' RACE reads with MiXCR, one entry per CDR3 protein. The sample lists over 100,000 distinct CDR3 sequences; roughly 14% were seen once. The sequenced sample consisted of whole blood. These TCRs come from an adult who was a healthcare worker with PCR-confirmed SARS-CoV-2 infection or an uninfected control (not recorded which).

This clonotype has a single count. The chain uses TRBV5-1 and TRBJ1-1, with D tentatively TRBD1 (6 bases). Per the germline V gene, CDR1 is SGHRS and CDR2 is YFSETQ. V gave up 5 bases and J gave up 8 bases, with 16 bases separating them. There are 13 residues in the CDR3. The CDR3 loop reads CASRLGQTPEAFF. The CDR3 DNA is TGCGCCAGCAGATTAGGACAGACCCCCGAAGCTTTCTTT.

The V gene is TRBV7-2, the J gene TRBJ2-1, with TRBD2 matching 12 bases. After removal of 5 bases from V and 10 bases from J, the junction contained 6 bases not matched to a gene. The CDR3 spans 14 residues. Germline V gene sequence: CDR1 SGHTA, CDR2 FQGNSA. The chain's CDR3 is CASSGLAGRGEQFF. The CDR3 region has the DNA TGTGCCAGCAGCGGACTAGCGGGACGTGGGGAGCAGTTCTTC.

This clonotype was seen only a few times. The rearrangement joins TRBV7-9 to TRBJ2-7; D may be TRBD1 (5 bases). V lost 1 base and J lost 6, with 10 bases in between. The CDR3 is 13 amino acids. In germline, CDR1 is SEHNR, CDR2 FQNEAQ (reference sequence). The CDR3, as DNA: TGTGCCAGCAGCTTAGGGTCAGGGCGCGAGCAGTACTTC. This sequence encodes CASSLGSGREQYF.

As concerns this clonotype: At one boundary the junction diverges from the germline segment, which might be a read error. The chain employs TRBV11-2 and TRBJ2-7; a weak D match, TRBD1 (6 bases). CDR3 length: 13 residues. Germline-derived CDR1 and CDR2 are SGHAT and FQNNGV. The CDR3 sequence: CASSFGQTYEPYF. The CDR3 DNA sequence: TGTGCCAGCAGCTTTGGACAGACCTACGAGCCGTACTTC.

The V gene is TRBV2, the J gene TRBJ2-6, with TRBD1 matching over 10 bases. CDR1 and CDR2 (germline): SNHLY, FYNNEI. The CDR3 has 16 amino acids. V lost 7 bases, J lost 1 base, and 4 bases stayed unmatched. The CDR3 loop reads CASTRQGASGANVLTF. CDR3 in DNA: TGTGCCAGCACTAGACAGGGGGCATCTGGGGCCAACGTCCTGACTTTC. Together with reference TRBV2 and TRBJ2-6, the CDR3 gives the full variable domain: EPEVTQTPSHQVTQMGQEVILRCVPISNHLYFYWYRQILGQKVEFLVSFYNNEISEKSEIFDDQFSVERPDGSNFTLKIRSTKLEDSAMYFCASTRQGASGANVLTFGAGSRLTVL.

J is TRBJ2-1 and V is TRBV6-5; D is uncertain. The CDR3 is made up of 15 amino acids. The V end was cut by 4 bases, the J end by 0 bases, with 10 bases between. In germline, CDR1 is MNHEY, CDR2 SVGAGI. The CDR3 is CASSFGDSSYNEQFF. CDR3 sequence (DNA): TGTGCCAGCAGTTTTGGCGATAGCTCCTACAATGAGCAGTTCTTC.

The chain combines TRBV19 with TRBJ1-1; TRBD1 is a possible D gene (5 bases). Trimming shortened V by 3 bases and J by 7 bases, and 18 bases separated the two germline ends. Germline CDR1 reads LNHDA; CDR2 reads SQIVND (reference sequence). CDR3 size: 15 residues. The CDR3 here is CASSMLGGSMGEAFF. In DNA, the CDR3 is TGTGCCAGTAGTATGCTGGGGGGTTCTATGGGTGAAGCTTTCTTT.

The chain joins TRBV7-2 to TRBJ2-2; D is ambiguous. CDR1 is SGHTA and CDR2 is FQGNSA in the germline V gene. V gave up 4 bases and J gave up 6 bases, with 12 bases separating them. This CDR3 is built from 14 residues. CDR3 loop: CASSYIRKAGELFF. The CDR3 region has the DNA TGTGCCAGCAGCTACATAAGGAAGGCCGGGGAGCTGTTTTTT.

The V call is TRBV28, the J call TRBJ2-7, with 8 bases matching TRBD1. Looked up from germline, CDR1 is MDHEN and CDR2 is SYDVKM. V lost 8 bases to trimming and J lost 2 bases; unmatched junction nucleotides: 5. The CDR3 length is 13 residues. In DNA, the CDR3 is TGTGCCAGCTATAGGACAGGGACCTACGAGCAGTACTTC. It translates to CASYRTGTYEQYF.

This clonotype has more than one count but fewer than ten. The rearrangement links TRBV4-3 to TRBJ2-5; TRBD1 or TRBD2 may be the D gene (7 bases each). The CDR3 spans 15 residues. Looked up from germline, CDR1 is LGHNA and CDR2 is YSLEER. Trimming pared 1 base from V and 2 bases from J, leaving 11 bases between. CDR3 coding DNA: TGCGCCAGCAGCCAAGGACAGGGAGGGCAAGAGACCCAGTACTTC. Residues: CASSQGQGGQETQYF.

This clonotype was picked up a small number of times. The chain is built from TRBV4-1 and TRBJ2-5; D perhaps matches TRBD2 (5 bases). Germline values: CDR1 MGHRA, CDR2 YSYEKL. The CDR3 loop spans 13 amino acids. V lost 5 bases to trimming and J lost 5 bases, with 12 bases between them. The DNA for the CDR3 is TGCGCCAGCAGCTATACGAGGGTTGAGACCCAGTACTTC. Amino acids: CASSYTRVETQYF.

This rearrangement joins TRBV7-2 to TRBJ2-2; 8 nucleotides align to TRBD2. V gave up 3 bases and J gave up 6 bases; unmatched junction bases: 6. CDR1 is SGHTA and CDR2 is FQGNSA in the germline V gene. CDR3 length: 15 amino acids. Here the CDR3 DNA reads TGTGCCAGCAGCTTTTCGGGACTAGGTTCCGGGGAGCTGTTTTTT. This sequence encodes CASSFSGLGSGELFF.

The chain employs TRBV12-3 or TRBV12-4 and TRBJ1-1; D is ambiguous. The CDR3 has 11 amino acids. V was shortened by 6 bases and J by 0 bases, with 2 bases between the two germline ends. CDR3 DNA: TGTGCCAGCAGACTGAACACTGAAGCTTTCTTT. As protein: CASRLNTEAFF.

This clonotype has at least ten counts. This chain connects TRBV12-3 or TRBV12-4 to TRBJ2-4, with D perhaps given as TRBD1 or TRBD2 (5 bases each). V lost 2 bases, J lost 3 bases, and 17 bases lay in between. The CDR3 contains 17 residues. Here the CDR3 DNA reads TGTGCCAGCAGTTTATGGGGGTTCGAGGGTGTCAAAAACATTCAGTACTTC. The encoded protein is CASSLWGFEGVKNIQYF.

This clonotype was counted at least ten times. The chain links TRBV6-6 to TRBJ1-1, with 10 positions matching TRBD1. The CDR3 runs 15 residues. J gave up 4 bases and V 2 bases, and 4 bases lay outside the gene matches. Germline assignment: CDR1 MNHNY and CDR2 SVGAGI (reference sequence). The CDR3 nucleotides read TGTGCCAGCAGTTACCCCGGACAGGGGGGCACTGAAGCTTTCTTT. Translating gives CASSYPGQGGTEAFF.

In this sample, this clonotype turned up many times. The chain couples TRBV6-5 to TRBJ2-7; D is perhaps TRBD1 (6 bases). Trimming took off 6 bases at V and 4 bases at J, with 16 bases between the two ends. The CDR3 contains 14 residues. Germline V CDR1 and CDR2: MNHEY, SVGAGI. The CDR3 bases are TGTGCCAGCAGCAAACAGGGTAGGGGATACGAGCAGTACTTC. It encodes CASSKQGRGYEQYF.

This clonotype was seen a handful of times. The chain has TRBV12-3 or TRBV12-4 and TRBJ1-5; TRBD1 agrees at 9 bases. Trimming at V came to 1 base and at J to 10 bases, leaving 2 bases not matched to a gene. The CDR3 totals 13 residues. The CDR3 spells CASSLGTGAPQHF. The CDR3 coding sequence is TGTGCCAGCAGTTTAGGGACAGGGGCTCCCCAGCATTTT.

There are a few counts of this clonotype. This rearrangement joins TRBV28 to TRBJ1-2; 7 bases are a match to TRBD1. CDR3 length equals 14 residues. Germline V lookup: CDR1 MDHEN, CDR2 SYDVKM. Germline trimming cut 8 bases from V and 7 bases from J; bases unmatched to any gene: 13. CDR3 bases: TGTGCCAGCGCACTCCCGGGACAGTCCCTTGGCTACACCTTC. It translates to CASALPGQSLGYTF.